The 23 T cell receptor beta chains given below trace back to one sample, sequenced in a study of monozygotic twins with cystic fibrosis. Assay: immunoSEQ multiplex PCR; the TCRdb copy retains only in-frame clones and omits some. Among roughly 29,000 clones listed, around 81% were seen once. The sequenced sample consisted of blood. The receptors stem from a girl aged 2 to 9 with cystic fibrosis.

The rearrangement joins TRBV7-9 to TRBJ2-7; 10 bases align to TRBD1. Germline CDR1 is SEHNR and CDR2 is FQNEAQ (reference sequence). With 3 bases clipped from V and 4 bases from J, the junction kept 6 bases outside the gene matches. The CDR3 extends over 15 amino acids. The CDR3, as DNA: TGTGCCAGCAGCTTCGCCGGGACAGGGGCTTACGAGCAGTACTTC. Translated: CASSFAGTGAYEQYF.

This sequence joins TRBV27 and TRBJ1-2; TRBD1 matches 10 bases. The ends lost 8 bases at V and 8 bases at J; junction bases unmatched: 8. The CDR3 loop spans 13 amino acids. The germline CDR1 and CDR2 sequences are MNHEY and SMNVEV (reference sequence). For the CDR3, the DNA is TGTGCCAGCCGATCGGGGGACAGGGGCGGCTACACCTTC. Translated: CASRSGDRGGYTF.

The V call is TRBV7-8, the J call TRBJ1-2; 7 nucleotides align to TRBD1. The germline V gene encodes CDR1 SGHVS and CDR2 FQNEAQ. V lost 1 base to trimming and J lost 5 bases; unmatched junction nucleotides: 4. The CDR3 extends over 14 amino acids. CDR3 amino acids: CASSLGGGSYGYTF. The CDR3 bases are TGTGCCAGCAGCTTAGGAGGGGGCTCATATGGCTACACCTTC.

V gene TRBV7-9 combines with J gene TRBJ2-7; 11 bases are shared with TRBD2. The CDR3 sequence is 15 residues long. The V gene's germline CDR1 is SEHNR and CDR2 FQNEAQ (reference sequence). The trim removed 5 bases at V and 7 bases at J, leaving 10 bases unmatched. This CDR3 is CASSPRLAGIEEQYF. The CDR3, as DNA: TGTGCCAGCAGCCCGCGACTAGCGGGGATTGAGGAGCAGTACTTC.

V usage is TRBV9 and J usage is TRBJ1-5; no clear D. This CDR3 is built from 14 residues. Trimming shortened V by 0 bases and J by 1 base, and 5 bases separated the two germline ends. Germline lookup yields CDR1 SGDLS and CDR2 YYNGEE. The CDR3 nucleotides are TGTGCCAGCAGCGTAGGAGGGAGCAATCAGCCCCAGCATTTT. Its protein is CASSVGGSNQPQHF.

The J gene is TRBJ1-5, the V gene TRBV19; D is unclear. The V gene's germline CDR1 is LNHDA and CDR2 SQIVND (reference sequence). V was clipped by 5 bases and J by 5 bases, with 10 bases between them. This CDR3 has 13 amino acids. The CDR3 DNA reads TGTGCCAGTAGTGAAAGGGAACATCAGCCCCAGCATTTT. Protein: CASSEREHQPQHF.

This chain connects TRBV6-1 to TRBJ1-3; D unresolved. The CDR3 spans 14 residues. The germline gives CDR1 MNHNS, CDR2 SASEGT. The V gene lost 4 bases and the J gene lost 4 bases, with 11 bases spanning the gap. CDR3 sequence reads: CASSVRPLGNTIYF. DNA for the CDR3: TGTGCCAGCAGTGTGCGACCTCTAGGAAACACCATATATTTT.

The chain recombines TRBV19 with TRBJ1-5; D remains unclear. CDR1 LNHDA and CDR2 SQIVND come from the germline V gene (reference sequence). Trimming took off 2 bases at V and 0 bases at J, with 11 bases between the two ends. There are 16 residues in the CDR3. CDR3 sequence (DNA): TGTGCCAGTAGTATATTGAACGGGGTTAGCAATCAGCCCCAGCATTTT. This translates into CASSILNGVSNQPQHF.

V gene TRBV5-1 combines with J gene TRBJ2-1; 9 positions match TRBD2. The V and J ends lost 0 bases and 9 bases, in that order; junction bases with no gene match: 10. The germline V gene encodes CDR1 SGHRS and CDR2 YFSETQ. This CDR3 region has 16 residues. The CDR3 DNA follows: TGCGCCAGCAGCTTGGTGTCTAGCGGGACGTCCAGTGAGCAGTTCTTC. Protein product: CASSLVSSGTSSEQFF.

The chain links TRBV7-6 to TRBJ2-1, with TRBD2 matching 10 bases. The germline CDR1 and CDR2 sequences are SGHVS and FNYEAQ. V was pared by 4 bases and J by 3 bases, with 3 bases of the junction left unmatched. There are 15 residues in the CDR3. Here the CDR3 DNA reads TGTGCCAGCAGCTCCGGGACTAGCGTCTACAATGAGCAGTTCTTC. Protein sequence: CASSSGTSVYNEQFF.

The chain uses TRBV25-1 and TRBJ2-2; 8 nucleotides line up with TRBD2. V was pared by 5 bases and J by 3 bases, with 5 bases of the junction left unmatched. The germline V gene has CDR1 MGHDK and CDR2 SYGVNS. The CDR3 loop spans 15 amino acids. The CDR3 region has the DNA TGTGCCAGCAGTAACGGACTAGCTCACACCGGGGAGCTGTTTTTT. Residues: CASSNGLAHTGELFF.

This rearrangement joins TRBV21-1 to TRBJ2-7; whether TRBD1, the table's D call, matches the DNA was not checked. TRBV21-1 is a recognized pseudogene. This CDR3 comprises 12 residues. The CDR3 here is CASDQTGDEQYF. CDR3 coding DNA: TGTGCCAGCGACCAAACAGGGGACGAGCAGTACTTC.

The V and J genes are TRBV7-2 and TRBJ1-4; D gene unclear. Trimming left V 6 bases short and J 7 bases short, with 15 bases between. Germline V gene lookup returns CDR1 SGHTA and CDR2 FQGNSA. CDR3 length equals 14 residues. CDR3 sequence: CASRVGGDSEKLFF. CDR3 nucleotides: TGTGCCAGCAGGGTGGGAGGTGATAGTGAAAAACTGTTTTTT.

This clone was seen only a few times. This chain uses TRBV2 with TRBJ1-5; no firm D call. CDR1 is SNHLY and CDR2 is FYNNEI in the germline V gene. V was clipped by 3 bases and J by 5 bases, with 8 bases between them. The CDR3 spans 13 residues. This chain's CDR3 is CASSESGDQPQHF. The CDR3 nucleotides are TGTGCCAGCAGTGAGTCGGGAGATCAGCCCCAGCATTTT.

This clone turned up a few times. The V call is TRBV7-9, the J call TRBJ1-1; a weak D match, TRBD1 (5 bases). This CDR3 comprises 15 residues. Trimming took 4 bases from V and 3 from J, leaving 15 bases between them. In germline, CDR1 is SEHNR, CDR2 FQNEAQ (reference sequence). The CDR3 region is CASSSSGGLYTEAFF. In nucleotides, the CDR3 is TGTGCCAGCAGCTCGTCTGGGGGTCTGTACACTGAAGCTTTCTTT.

The V call is TRBV7-2, the J call TRBJ1-6; 7 bases are shared with TRBD1. The V segment lost 5 bases and the J segment 10 bases; nucleotides outside the gene matches: 8. The CDR3 sequence is 14 residues long. CDR1 SGHTA and CDR2 FQGNSA come from the germline V gene. The CDR3 sequence is CASSQQGFLSPLHF. As DNA, the CDR3 is TGTGCCAGCAGCCAACAGGGGTTCCTATCACCCCTCCACTTT. The full variable domain, with the rest looked up from reference TRBV7-2 and TRBJ1-6, is GAGVSQSPSNKVTEKGKDVELRCDPISGHTALYWYRQSLGQGLEFLIYFQGNSAPDKSGLPSDRFSAERTGGSVSTLTIQRTQQEDSAVYLCASSQQGFLSPLHFGNGTRLTVT.

This chain joins TRBV6-5 and TRBJ2-5; 8 nucleotides align to TRBD1. The V and J ends lost 0 bases and 5 bases, in that order; junction bases with no gene match: 5. Germline-derived CDR1 and CDR2 are MNHEY and SVGAGI. This CDR3 is built from 15 residues. Here the CDR3 DNA reads TGTGCCAGCAGTTACTCGGGGACAGGTCGCGAGACCCAGTACTTC. This gives the protein CASSYSGTGRETQYF.

This clone was found once. The V gene is TRBV30, the J gene TRBJ2-4, with D maybe TRBD1 (5 bases). V was clipped by 0 bases and J by 5 bases, with 14 bases between them. The CDR3 is 15 amino acids. Germline CDR1 is GTSNPN and CDR2 is SVGIG (reference sequence). As DNA, the CDR3 is TGTGCCTGGAGTGTAATCAGCAGGGCGCAAAACATTCAGTACTTC. Amino acid sequence: CAWSVISRAQNIQYF.

V and J are TRBV6-1 and TRBJ1-5; tentatively, D is TRBD1 (5 bases). Germline V gene data show CDR1 as MNHNS and CDR2 as SASEGT. Trimming removed 6 bases from V and 6 bases from J, with 12 bases in between. The length of the CDR3 is 13 residues. CDR3 bases: TGTGCCAGCAGAGCCCAGGGCTTTCAGCCCCAGCATTTT. This encodes CASRAQGFQPQHF.

This rearrangement joins TRBV7-6 to TRBJ2-7; a possible D gene is TRBD2 (5 bases). Per germline, CDR1 SGHVS and CDR2 FNYEAQ. V dropped 5 bases and J dropped 0 bases, with 14 bases sitting between them. This CDR3 comprises 15 residues. The CDR3 DNA is TGTGCCAGCAGCCGGAAGACCGGGAACTCCTACGAGCAGTACTTC. Amino acid sequence: CASSRKTGNSYEQYF.

The count of this clone is one. The V call is TRBV9, the J call TRBJ2-5, with 8 bases that match TRBD2. CDR3 length: 16 residues. V dropped 0 bases and J dropped 5; count of bases not matched to a gene: 9. Germline-derived CDR1 and CDR2 are SGDLS and YYNGEE. CDR3 nucleotide sequence: TGTGCCAGCAGCGTAGTTGCGGGAGGTCTTTTGGAGACCCAGTACTTC. This translates into CASSVVAGGLLETQYF.

J is TRBJ2-1 and V is TRBV6-6; D is unresolved. Germline V gene lookup returns CDR1 MNHNY and CDR2 SVGAGI (reference sequence). The CDR3 sequence is 11 residues long. The V end lost 5 bases, the J end lost 6 bases, and 5 bases lay between the germline ends. The CDR3 is CASSAVNEQFF. The CDR3 coding sequence is TGTGCCAGCAGTGCGGTCAATGAGCAGTTCTTC.

V is TRBV30 and J is TRBJ2-1; D is uncertain. Germline-derived CDR1 and CDR2 are GTSNPN and SVGIG (reference sequence). V was trimmed by 3 bases and J by 9 bases, leaving 9 bases between them. The CDR3 sequence is 11 residues long. The CDR3 protein is CAWRLGAEQFF. DNA of the CDR3: TGTGCCTGGAGATTAGGTGCTGAGCAGTTCTTC.